These 8 T cell receptor beta chains were sequenced from one sample in a study of lymphopenia after photon versus proton radiotherapy (dated by TCRdb to between 2017 and 2020). Library preparation used the immunoSEQ multiplex PCR assay. The immuneACCESS repertoire file appears here via TCRdb, limited to in-frame rearrangements. These files lack a portion of the clones; in checked studies, under half of the deficit traces to unresolved V genes, and the cause of the others is not known. The sample contains 25,000 to 30,000 clones, around 82% of them found a single time. The ten top clones hold over 30% of the sample. Sequenced material: peripheral blood, taken from a patient treated with photon-based radiotherapy. The receptors were gathered from a man aged 45-65 years with gastric cancer.

The chain is built from TRBV2 and TRBJ1-5; D gene unclear. Trimming stripped 4 bases from V and 0 bases from J, with 10 bases between. The CDR3 contains 15 residues. Germline-derived CDR1 and CDR2 are SNHLY and FYNNEI. This CDR3 reads CASSGAAYSNQPQHF. DNA of the CDR3: TGTGCCAGCAGTGGGGCTGCCTATAGCAATCAGCCCCAGCATTTT.

The chain employs TRBV6-1 and TRBJ1-5; D uncertain. Between the trimmed V and J ends, which lost 8 bases and 2 bases, there was a span of 7 bases. The CDR3 totals 12 residues. Per the germline V gene, CDR1 is MNHNS and CDR2 is SASEGT. The CDR3 DNA reads TGTGCCAGCGGGCAGGGCAATCAGCCCCAGCATTTT. This codes for CASGQGNQPQHF.

The chain recombines TRBV5-1 with TRBJ2-1; either TRBD1 or TRBD2 may fit D (5 bases each). Trimming shortened V by 1 base and J by 3 bases, and 8 bases separated the two germline ends. Germline assignment: CDR1 SGHRS and CDR2 YFSETQ. The CDR3 consists of 14 residues. This CDR3 is CASSLRGIYNEQFF. CDR3 DNA: TGCGCCAGCAGCTTGCGGGGCATCTACAATGAGCAGTTCTTC.

The gene calls are TRBV2 and TRBJ1-1; 8 bases are shared with TRBD1. The CDR3 is made up of 14 amino acids. V gave up 0 bases and J gave up 11 bases; unmatched junction bases: 8. Per germline, CDR1 SNHLY and CDR2 FYNNEI. DNA for the CDR3: TGTGCCAGCAGTGAAGCGCTTCAGGGGGCGCGGGCTTTCTTT. Translating it yields CASSEALQGARAFF.

The chain joins TRBV11-3 to TRBJ2-3; 9 nucleotides agree with TRBD2. This CDR3 contains 16 residues. CDR1 and CDR2 from the germline V gene are SGHNT and YENEEA. The J segment lost 2 bases and the V segment lost 5 bases, leaving 8 bases of the junction unmatched. The CDR3 DNA follows: TGTGCCAGCAGCCCTAGAGCGGGGGGTTTCACAGATACGCAGTATTTT. It codes for CASSPRAGGFTDTQYF.

The genes are TRBV7-3 and TRBJ2-2; D gene unclear. With 3 bases removed from V and 2 bases from J, the gap between germline ends came to 7 bases. Germline V lookup: CDR1 SGHTA, CDR2 FQGTGA. This CDR3 region has 14 residues. DNA for the CDR3: TGTGCCAGCAGCTTCCGCGGTAACACCGGGGAGCTGTTTTTT. The encoded protein is CASSFRGNTGELFF. The full variable domain, rest sourced from reference TRBV7-3 and TRBJ2-2, is GAGVSQTPSNKVTEKGKYVELRCDPISGHTALYWYRQSLGQGPEFLIYFQGTGAADDSGLPNDRFFAVRPEGSVSTLKIQRTERGDSAVYLCASSFRGNTGELFFGEGSRLTVL.

This clone came up a few times. The chain joins TRBV2 to TRBJ1-3; D is unclear. Trimming pared 6 bases from V and 4 bases from J, leaving 7 bases between. The germline gives CDR1 SNHLY, CDR2 FYNNEI. The CDR3 sequence is 12 residues long. CDR3 sequence: CASSIQGNTIYF. In nucleotides, the CDR3 is TGTGCCAGCAGCATACAAGGAAACACCATATATTTT.

This clone was detected a few times. This chain uses TRBV4-2 with TRBJ1-1; TRBD1 might be the D (6 bases). The V end was cut by 1 base, the J end by 5 bases, with 14 bases between. Germline assignment: CDR1 LGHNA and CDR2 YNFKEQ. There are 15 residues in the CDR3. The CDR3 region has the DNA TGTGCCAGCAGCCAAGCCCAAAAGGGGGGAACTGAAGCTTTCTTT. Translated: CASSQAQKGGTEAFF.